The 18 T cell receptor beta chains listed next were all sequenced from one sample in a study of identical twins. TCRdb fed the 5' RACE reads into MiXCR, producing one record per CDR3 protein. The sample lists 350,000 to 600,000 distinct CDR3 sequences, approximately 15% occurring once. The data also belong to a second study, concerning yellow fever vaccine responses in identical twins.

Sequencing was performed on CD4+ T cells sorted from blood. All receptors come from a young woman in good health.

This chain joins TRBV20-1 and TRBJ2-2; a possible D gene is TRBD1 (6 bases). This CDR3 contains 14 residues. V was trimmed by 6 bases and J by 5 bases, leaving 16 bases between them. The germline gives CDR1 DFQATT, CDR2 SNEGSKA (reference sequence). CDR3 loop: CSARTDRPTGELFF. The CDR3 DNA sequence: TGCAGTGCCCGAACCGACAGGCCTACCGGGGAGCTGTTTTTT.

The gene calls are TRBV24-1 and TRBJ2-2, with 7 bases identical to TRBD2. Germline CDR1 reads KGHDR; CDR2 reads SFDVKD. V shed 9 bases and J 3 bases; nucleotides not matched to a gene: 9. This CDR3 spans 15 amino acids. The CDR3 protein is CATGGDSWDTGELFF. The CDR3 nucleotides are TGTGCCACCGGGGGGGATTCGTGGGACACCGGGGAGCTGTTTTTT.

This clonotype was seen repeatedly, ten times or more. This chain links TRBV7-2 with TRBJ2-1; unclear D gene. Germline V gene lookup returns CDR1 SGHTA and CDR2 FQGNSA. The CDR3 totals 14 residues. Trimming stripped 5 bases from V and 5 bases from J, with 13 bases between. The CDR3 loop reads CASSAQGSNNEQFF. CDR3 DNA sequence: TGTGCCAGCAGCGCCCAAGGGTCCAACAATGAGCAGTTCTTC.

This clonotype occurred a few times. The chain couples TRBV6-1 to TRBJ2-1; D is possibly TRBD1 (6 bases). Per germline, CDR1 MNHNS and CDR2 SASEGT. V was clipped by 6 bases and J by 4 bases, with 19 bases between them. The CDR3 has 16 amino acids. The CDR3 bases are TGTGCCAGCAGAAGCCGGTCGGGGACACTATACAATGAGCAGTTCTTC. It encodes CASRSRSGTLYNEQFF.

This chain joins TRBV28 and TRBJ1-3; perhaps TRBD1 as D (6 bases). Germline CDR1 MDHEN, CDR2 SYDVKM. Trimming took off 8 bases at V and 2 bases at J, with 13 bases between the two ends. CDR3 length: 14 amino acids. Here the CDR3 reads CASGAGAPGNTIYF. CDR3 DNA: TGTGCCAGCGGGGCAGGGGCGCCTGGAAACACCATATATTTT.

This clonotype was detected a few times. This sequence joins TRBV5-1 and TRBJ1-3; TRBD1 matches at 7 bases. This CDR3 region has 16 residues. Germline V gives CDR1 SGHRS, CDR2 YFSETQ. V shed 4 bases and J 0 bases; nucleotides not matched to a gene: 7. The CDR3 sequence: CASSRGQASSGNTIYF. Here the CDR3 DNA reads TGCGCCAGCAGCCGAGGACAGGCGTCCTCTGGAAACACCATATATTTT.

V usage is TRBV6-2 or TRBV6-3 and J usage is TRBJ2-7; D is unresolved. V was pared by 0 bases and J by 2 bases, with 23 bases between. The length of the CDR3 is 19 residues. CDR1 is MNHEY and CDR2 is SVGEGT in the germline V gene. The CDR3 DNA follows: TGTGCCAGCAGTTACTCGCGTGTAGAGGCTTTGAAAGCAACCTACGAGCAGTACTTC. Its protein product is CASSYSRVEALKATYEQYF.

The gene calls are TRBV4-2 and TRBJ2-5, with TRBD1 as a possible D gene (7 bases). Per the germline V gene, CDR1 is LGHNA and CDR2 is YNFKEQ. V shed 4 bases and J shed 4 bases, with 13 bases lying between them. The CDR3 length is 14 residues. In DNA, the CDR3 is TGTGCCAGCAGCCCGGCAGGGGGAGGAGAGACCCAGTACTTC. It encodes CASSPAGGGETQYF.

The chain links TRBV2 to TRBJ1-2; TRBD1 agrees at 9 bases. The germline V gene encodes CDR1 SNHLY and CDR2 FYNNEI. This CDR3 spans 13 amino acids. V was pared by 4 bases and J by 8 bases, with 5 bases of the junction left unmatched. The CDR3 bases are TGTGCCAGCAGTGCGGACAGGGGTGGAGGCTACACCTTC. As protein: CASSADRGGGYTF. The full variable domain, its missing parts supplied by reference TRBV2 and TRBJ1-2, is EPEVTQTPSHQVTQMGQEVILRCVPISNHLYFYWYRQILGQKVEFLVSFYNNEISEKSEIFDDQFSVERPDGSNFTLKIRSTKLEDSAMYFCASSADRGGGYTFGSGTRLTVV.

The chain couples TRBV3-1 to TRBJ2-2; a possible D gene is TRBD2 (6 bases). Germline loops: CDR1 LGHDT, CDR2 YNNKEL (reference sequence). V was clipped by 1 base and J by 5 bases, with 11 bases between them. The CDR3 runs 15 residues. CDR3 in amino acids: CASSQGAGWTGELFF. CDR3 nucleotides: TGTGCCAGCAGCCAAGGCGCGGGGTGGACCGGGGAGCTGTTTTTT.

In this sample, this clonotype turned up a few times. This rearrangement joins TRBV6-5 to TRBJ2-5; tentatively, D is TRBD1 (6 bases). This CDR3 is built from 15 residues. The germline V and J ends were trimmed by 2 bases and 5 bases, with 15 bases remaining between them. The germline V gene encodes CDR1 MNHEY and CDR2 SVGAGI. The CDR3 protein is CASSYTLGGSETQYF. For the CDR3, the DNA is TGTGCCAGCAGTTACACACTAGGGGGTTCGGAGACCCAGTACTTC.

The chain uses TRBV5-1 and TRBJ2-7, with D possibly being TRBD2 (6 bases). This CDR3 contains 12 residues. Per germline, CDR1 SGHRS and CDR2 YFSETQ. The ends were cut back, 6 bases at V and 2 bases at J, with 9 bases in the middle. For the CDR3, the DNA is TGCGCCAGCAATGGGGGGACCTACGAGCAGTACTTC. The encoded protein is CASNGGTYEQYF.

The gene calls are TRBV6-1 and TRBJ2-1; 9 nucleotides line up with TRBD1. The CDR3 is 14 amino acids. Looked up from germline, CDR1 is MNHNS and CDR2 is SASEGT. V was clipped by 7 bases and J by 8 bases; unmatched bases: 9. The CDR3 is CASMTGGTQYEQFF. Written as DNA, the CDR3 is TGTGCCAGCATGACAGGGGGGACCCAATATGAGCAGTTCTTC.

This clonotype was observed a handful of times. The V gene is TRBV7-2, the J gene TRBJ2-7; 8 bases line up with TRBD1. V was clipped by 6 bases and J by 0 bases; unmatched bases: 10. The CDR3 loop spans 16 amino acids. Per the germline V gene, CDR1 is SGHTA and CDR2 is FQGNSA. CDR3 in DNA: TGTGCCAGCAGTCGAGCCGGGACAGGAGTCTCCTACGAGCAGTACTTC. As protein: CASSRAGTGVSYEQYF.

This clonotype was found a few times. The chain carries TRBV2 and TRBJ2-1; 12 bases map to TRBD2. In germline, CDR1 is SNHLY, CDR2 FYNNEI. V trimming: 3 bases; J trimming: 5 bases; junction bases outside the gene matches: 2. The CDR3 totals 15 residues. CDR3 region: CASSERLAGDNEQFF. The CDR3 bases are TGTGCCAGCAGTGAGAGACTAGCGGGGGACAATGAGCAGTTCTTC. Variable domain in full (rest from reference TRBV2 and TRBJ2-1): EPEVTQTPSHQVTQMGQEVILRCVPISNHLYFYWYRQILGQKVEFLVSFYNNEISEKSEIFDDQFSVERPDGSNFTLKIRSTKLEDSAMYFCASSERLAGDNEQFFGPGTRLTVL.

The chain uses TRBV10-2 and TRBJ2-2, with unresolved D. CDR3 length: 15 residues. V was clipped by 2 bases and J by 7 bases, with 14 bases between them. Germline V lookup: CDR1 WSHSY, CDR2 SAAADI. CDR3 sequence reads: CASSEAGPVSGELFF. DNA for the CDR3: TGCGCCAGCAGTGAGGCCGGGCCCGTGAGCGGGGAGCTGTTTTTT.

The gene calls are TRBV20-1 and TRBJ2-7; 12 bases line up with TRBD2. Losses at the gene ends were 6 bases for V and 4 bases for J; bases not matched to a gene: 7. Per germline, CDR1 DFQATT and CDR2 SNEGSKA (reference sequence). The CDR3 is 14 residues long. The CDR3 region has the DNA TGCAGTGCAAATCCGACTAGCGGGAGTTACGAGCAGTACTTC. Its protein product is CSANPTSGSYEQYF.

CDR3 loop: CASSQGLDRGSRKLPDTQYF. The DNA for the CDR3 is TGTGCCAGCAGCCAGGGGTTGGACAGGGGGTCCCGGAAGCTACCAGATACGCAGTATTTT. This chain joins TRBV9 and TRBJ2-3; TRBD1 matches 10 bases. With 4 bases clipped from V and 4 bases from J, the junction kept 21 bases outside the gene matches. CDR1 SGDLS and CDR2 YYNGEE come from the germline V gene. There are 20 residues in the CDR3.